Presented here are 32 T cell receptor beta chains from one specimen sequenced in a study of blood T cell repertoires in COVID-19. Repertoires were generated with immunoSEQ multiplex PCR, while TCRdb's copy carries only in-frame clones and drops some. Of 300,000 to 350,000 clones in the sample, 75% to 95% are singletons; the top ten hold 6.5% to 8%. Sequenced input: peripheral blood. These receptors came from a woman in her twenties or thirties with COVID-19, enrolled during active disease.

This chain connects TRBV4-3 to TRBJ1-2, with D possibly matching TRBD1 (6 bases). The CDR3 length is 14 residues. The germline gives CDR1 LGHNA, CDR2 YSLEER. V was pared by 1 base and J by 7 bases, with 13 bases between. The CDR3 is CASSQGAGAGGYTF. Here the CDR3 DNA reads TGCGCCAGCAGCCAAGGGGCAGGGGCGGGTGGCTACACCTTC.

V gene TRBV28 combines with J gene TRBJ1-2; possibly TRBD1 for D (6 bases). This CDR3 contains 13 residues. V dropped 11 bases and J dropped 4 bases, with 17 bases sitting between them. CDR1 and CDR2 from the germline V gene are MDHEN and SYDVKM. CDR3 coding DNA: TGTGCCGCCCAATCACAGGGAATCTATGGCTACACCTTC. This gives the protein CAAQSQGIYGYTF.

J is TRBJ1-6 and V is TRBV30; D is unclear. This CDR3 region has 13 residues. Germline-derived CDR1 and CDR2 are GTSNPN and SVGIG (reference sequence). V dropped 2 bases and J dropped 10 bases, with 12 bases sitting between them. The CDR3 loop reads CAWSPDGESPLHF. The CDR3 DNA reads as TGTGCCTGGAGTCCTGACGGAGAGTCACCCCTCCACTTT.

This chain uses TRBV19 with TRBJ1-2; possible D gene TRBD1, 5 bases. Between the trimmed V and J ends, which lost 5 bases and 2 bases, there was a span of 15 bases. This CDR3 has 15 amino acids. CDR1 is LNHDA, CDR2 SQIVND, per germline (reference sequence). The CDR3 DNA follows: TGTGCCAGTAGTTTCGGGGGGGAGAACAACTATGGCTACACCTTC. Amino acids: CASSFGGENNYGYTF.

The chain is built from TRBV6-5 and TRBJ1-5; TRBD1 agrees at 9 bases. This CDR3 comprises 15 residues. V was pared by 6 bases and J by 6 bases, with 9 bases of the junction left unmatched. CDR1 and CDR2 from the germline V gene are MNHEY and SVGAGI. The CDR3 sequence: CASSVTGGMGQPQHF. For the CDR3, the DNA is TGTGCCAGCAGCGTAACAGGGGGCATGGGTCAGCCCCAGCATTTT.

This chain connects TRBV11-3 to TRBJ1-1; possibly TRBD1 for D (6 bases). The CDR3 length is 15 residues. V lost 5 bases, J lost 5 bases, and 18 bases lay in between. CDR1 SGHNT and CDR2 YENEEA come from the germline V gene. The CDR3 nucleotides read TGTGCCAGCAGCCCGGGGACAAATTACAATACTGAAGCTTTCTTT. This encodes CASSPGTNYNTEAFF.

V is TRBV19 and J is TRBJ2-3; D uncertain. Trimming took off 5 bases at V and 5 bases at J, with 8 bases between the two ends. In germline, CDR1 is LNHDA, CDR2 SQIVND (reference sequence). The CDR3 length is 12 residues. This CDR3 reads CASSLSIDTQYF. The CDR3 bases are TGTGCCAGTAGTCTCTCTATAGATACGCAGTATTTT. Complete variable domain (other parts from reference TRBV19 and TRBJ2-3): DGGITQSPKYLFRKEGQNVTLSCEQNLNHDAMYWYRQDPGQGLRLIYYSQIVNDFQKGDIAEGYSVSREKKESFPLTVTSAQKNPTAFYLCASSLSIDTQYFGPGTRLTVL.

CDR3 amino acids: CASSRTSGVWEQYF. The CDR3 DNA is TGTGCCAGCAGTCGAACTAGCGGAGTCTGGGAGCAGTACTTC. The genes are TRBV6-5 and TRBJ2-7; TRBD2 agrees at 8 bases. The CDR3 loop spans 14 amino acids. Germline-derived CDR1 and CDR2 are MNHEY and SVGAGI. The J segment lost 7 bases and the V segment lost 5 bases, leaving 10 bases of the junction unmatched.

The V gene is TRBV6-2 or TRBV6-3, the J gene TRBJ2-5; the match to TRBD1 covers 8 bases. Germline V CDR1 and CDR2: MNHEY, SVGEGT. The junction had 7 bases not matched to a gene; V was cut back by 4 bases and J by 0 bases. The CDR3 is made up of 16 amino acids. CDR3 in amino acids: CASSSWGQADQETQYF. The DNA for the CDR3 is TGTGCCAGCAGTTCTTGGGGACAGGCGGACCAAGAGACCCAGTACTTC.

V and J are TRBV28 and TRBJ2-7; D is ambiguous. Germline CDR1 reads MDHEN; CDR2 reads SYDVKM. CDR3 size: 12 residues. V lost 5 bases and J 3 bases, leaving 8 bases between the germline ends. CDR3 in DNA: TGTGCCAGCAGTCGCGACATCTACGAGCAGTACTTC. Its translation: CASSRDIYEQYF.

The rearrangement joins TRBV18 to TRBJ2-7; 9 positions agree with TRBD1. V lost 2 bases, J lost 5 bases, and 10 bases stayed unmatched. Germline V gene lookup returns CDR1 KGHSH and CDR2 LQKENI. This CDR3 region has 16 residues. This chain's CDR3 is CASSPRITGGTDEQYF. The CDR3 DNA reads TGTGCCAGCTCACCAAGGATCACAGGGGGCACGGACGAGCAGTACTTC.

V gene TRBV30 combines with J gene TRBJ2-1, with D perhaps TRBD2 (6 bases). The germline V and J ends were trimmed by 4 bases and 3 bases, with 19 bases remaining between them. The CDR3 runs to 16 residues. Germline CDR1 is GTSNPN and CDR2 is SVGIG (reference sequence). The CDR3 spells CAWKLTSRGIYNEQFF. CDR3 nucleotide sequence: TGTGCCTGGAAACTTACGTCCCGCGGGATCTACAATGAGCAGTTCTTC. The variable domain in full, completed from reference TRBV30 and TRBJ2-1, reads SQTIHQWPATLVQPVGSPLSLECTVEGTSNPNLYWYRQAAGRGLQLLFYSVGIGQISSEVPQNLSASRPQDRQFILSSKKLLLSDSGFYLCAWKLTSRGIYNEQFFGPGTRLTVL.

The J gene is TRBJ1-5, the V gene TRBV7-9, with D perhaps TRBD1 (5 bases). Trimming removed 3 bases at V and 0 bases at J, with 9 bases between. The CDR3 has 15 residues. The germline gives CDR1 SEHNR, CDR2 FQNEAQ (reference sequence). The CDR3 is CASSFSGASNQPQHF. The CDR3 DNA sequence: TGTGCCAGCAGCTTTAGCGGGGCTAGCAATCAGCCCCAGCATTTT.

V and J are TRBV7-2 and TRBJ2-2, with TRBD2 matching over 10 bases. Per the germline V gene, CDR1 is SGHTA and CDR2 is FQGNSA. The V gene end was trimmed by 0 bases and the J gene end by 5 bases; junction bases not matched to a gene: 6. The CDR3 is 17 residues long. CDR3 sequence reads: CASSLALAGAGTGELFF. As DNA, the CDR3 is TGTGCCAGCAGCTTAGCGCTAGCGGGAGCGGGGACCGGGGAGCTGTTTTTT.

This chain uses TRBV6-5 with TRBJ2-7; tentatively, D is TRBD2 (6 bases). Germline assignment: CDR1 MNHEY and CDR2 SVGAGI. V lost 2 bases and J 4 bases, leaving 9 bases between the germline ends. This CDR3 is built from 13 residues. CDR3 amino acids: CASSYVRGYEQYF. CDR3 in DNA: TGTGCCAGCAGTTACGTTCGGGGGTACGAGCAGTACTTC.

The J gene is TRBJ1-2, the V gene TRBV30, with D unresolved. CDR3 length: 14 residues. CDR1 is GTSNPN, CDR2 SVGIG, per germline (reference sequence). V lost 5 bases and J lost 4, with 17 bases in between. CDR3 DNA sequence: TGTGCCTGGGGTACGAGGAACCGGGGCTATGGCTACACCTTC. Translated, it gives CAWGTRNRGYGYTF.

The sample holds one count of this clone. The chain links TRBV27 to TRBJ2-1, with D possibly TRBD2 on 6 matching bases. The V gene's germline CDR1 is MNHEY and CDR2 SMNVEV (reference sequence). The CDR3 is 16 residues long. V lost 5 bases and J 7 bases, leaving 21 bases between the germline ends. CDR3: CASSVIGTVGLNEQFF. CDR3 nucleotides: TGTGCCAGCAGTGTTATCGGGACTGTCGGGTTGAATGAGCAGTTCTTC.

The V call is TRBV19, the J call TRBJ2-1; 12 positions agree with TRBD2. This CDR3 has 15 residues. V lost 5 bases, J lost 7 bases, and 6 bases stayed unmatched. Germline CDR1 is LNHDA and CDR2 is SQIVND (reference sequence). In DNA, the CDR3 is TGTGCCAGTAGTGTTCCCGGGACTAGCGGGAATGAGCAGTTCTTC. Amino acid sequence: CASSVPGTSGNEQFF.

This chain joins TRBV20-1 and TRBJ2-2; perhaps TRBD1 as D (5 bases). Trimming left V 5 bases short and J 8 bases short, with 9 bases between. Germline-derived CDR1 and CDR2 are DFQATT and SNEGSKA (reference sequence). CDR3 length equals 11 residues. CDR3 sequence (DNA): TGCAGTGCTGGGGCTCTGGGGGAGCTGTTTTTT. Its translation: CSAGALGELFF.

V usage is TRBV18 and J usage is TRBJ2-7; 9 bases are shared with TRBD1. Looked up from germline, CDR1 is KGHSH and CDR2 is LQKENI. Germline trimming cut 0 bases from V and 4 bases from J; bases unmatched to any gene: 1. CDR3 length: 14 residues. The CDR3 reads CASSPPGQGYEQYF. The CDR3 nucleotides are TGTGCCAGCTCACCACCGGGACAGGGTTACGAGCAGTACTTC.

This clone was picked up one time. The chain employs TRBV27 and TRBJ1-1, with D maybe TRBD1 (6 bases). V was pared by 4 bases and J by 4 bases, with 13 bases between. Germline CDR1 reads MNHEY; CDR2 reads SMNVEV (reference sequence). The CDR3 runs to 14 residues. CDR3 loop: CASSSLLDSTEAFF. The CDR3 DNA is TGTGCCAGCAGTTCACTACTGGACAGCACTGAAGCTTTCTTT.

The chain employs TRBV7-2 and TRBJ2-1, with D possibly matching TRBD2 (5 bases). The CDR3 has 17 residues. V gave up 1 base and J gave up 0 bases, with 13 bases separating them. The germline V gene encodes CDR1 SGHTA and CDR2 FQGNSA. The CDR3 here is CASSLGSSSFSYNEQFF. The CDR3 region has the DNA TGTGCCAGCAGCTTAGGATCCTCTAGCTTCTCCTACAATGAGCAGTTCTTC.

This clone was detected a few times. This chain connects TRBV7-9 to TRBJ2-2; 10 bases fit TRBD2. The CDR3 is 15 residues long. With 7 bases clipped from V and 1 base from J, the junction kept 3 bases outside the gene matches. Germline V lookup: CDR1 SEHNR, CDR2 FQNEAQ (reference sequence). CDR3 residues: CASTGLAKNTGELFF. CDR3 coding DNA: TGTGCCAGCACGGGACTAGCGAAGAACACCGGGGAGCTGTTTTTT.

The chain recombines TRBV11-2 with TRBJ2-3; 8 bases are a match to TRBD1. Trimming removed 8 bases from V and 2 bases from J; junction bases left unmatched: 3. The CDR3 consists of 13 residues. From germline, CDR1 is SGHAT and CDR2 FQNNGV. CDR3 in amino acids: CASGDRNTDTQYF. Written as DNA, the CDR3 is TGTGCCAGCGGGGACAGGAACACAGATACGCAGTATTTT.

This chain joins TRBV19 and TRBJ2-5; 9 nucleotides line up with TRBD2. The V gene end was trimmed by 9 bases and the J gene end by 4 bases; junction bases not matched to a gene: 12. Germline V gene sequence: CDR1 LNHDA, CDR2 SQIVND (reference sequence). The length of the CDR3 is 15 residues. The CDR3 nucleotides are TGTGCCAGCCCCCTTGTAGCGGGAGTACTAGAGACCCAGTACTTC. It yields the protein CASPLVAGVLETQYF.

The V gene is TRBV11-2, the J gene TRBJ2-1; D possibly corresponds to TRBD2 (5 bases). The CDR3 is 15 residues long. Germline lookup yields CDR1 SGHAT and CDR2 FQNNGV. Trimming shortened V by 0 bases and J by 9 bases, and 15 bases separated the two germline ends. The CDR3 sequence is CASSLERAWAGEQFF. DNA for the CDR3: TGTGCCAGCAGCTTAGAGAGGGCATGGGCGGGTGAGCAGTTCTTC. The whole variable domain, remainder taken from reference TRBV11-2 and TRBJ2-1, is EAGVAQSPRYKIIEKRQSVAFWCNPISGHATLYWYQQILGQGPKLLIQFQNNGVVDDSQLPKDRFSAERLKGVDSTLKIQPAKLEDSAVYLCASSLERAWAGEQFFGPGTRLTVL.

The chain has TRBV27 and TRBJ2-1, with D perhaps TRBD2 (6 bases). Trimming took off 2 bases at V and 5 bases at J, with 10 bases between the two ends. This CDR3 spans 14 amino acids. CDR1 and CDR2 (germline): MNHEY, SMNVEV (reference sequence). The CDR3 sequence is CASSLRDWHNEQFF. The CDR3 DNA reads TGTGCCAGCAGTTTACGGGACTGGCACAATGAGCAGTTCTTC.

The CDR3 DNA reads TGTGCCAGCAGTATCCTAGCGGGAGACTACAATGAGCAGTTCTTC. It specifies CASSILAGDYNEQFF. The chain joins TRBV6-4 to TRBJ2-1, with 10 bases aligning to TRBD2. Trimming at V came to 5 bases and at J to 3 bases, leaving 4 bases not matched to a gene. The CDR3 totals 15 residues. The V gene's germline CDR1 is MRHNA and CDR2 SNTAGT.

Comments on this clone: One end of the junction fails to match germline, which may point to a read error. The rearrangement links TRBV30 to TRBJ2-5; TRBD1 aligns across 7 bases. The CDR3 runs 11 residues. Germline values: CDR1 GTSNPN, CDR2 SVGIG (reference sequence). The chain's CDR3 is CARRQGETQYF. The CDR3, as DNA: TGTGCCAGGAGACAGGGTGAGACCCAGTACTTC.

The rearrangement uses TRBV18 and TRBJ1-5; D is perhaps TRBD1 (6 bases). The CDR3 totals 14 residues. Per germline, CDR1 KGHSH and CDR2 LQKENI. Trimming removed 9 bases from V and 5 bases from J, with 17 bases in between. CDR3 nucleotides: TGTGCCAGTGAAGCGCAGGGGTCGTATCAGCCCCAGCATTTT. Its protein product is CASEAQGSYQPQHF. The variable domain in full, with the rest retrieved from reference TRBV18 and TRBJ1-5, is NAGVMQNPRHLVRRRGQEARLRCSPMKGHSHVYWYRQLPEEGLKFMVYLQKENIIDESGMPKERFSAEFPKEGPSILRIQQVVRGDSAAYFCASEAQGSYQPQHFGDGTRLSIL.

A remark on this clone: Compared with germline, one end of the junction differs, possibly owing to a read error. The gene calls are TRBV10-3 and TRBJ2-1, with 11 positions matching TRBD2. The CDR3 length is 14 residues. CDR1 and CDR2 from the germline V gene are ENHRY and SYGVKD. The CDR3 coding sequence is TGTGCCCTCAGGGGAACTAGCGGGAGCGGTGAGCAGTTCTTC. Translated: CALRGTSGSGEQFF.

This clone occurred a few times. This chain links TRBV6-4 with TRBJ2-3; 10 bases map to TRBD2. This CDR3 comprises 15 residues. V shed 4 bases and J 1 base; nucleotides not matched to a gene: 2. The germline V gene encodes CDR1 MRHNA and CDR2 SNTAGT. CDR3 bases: TGTGCCAGCAGTGCCGGGACTAGCGGCACAGATACGCAGTATTTT. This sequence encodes CASSAGTSGTDTQYF.